The sequence of this T cell receptor beta chain was determined in a study of shared clonotypes between healthy human individuals. The study drew all its donors from Caucasian adults living in Nashville, Tennessee. Regarding this clone: Its specificity is unknown.

Sequencing was performed with immunoSEQ multiplex PCR; in TCRdb, only in-frame clones are kept and a portion is missing. The sample gives 2 million to 2.5 million clones, 80% to 95% of which show up once; 0.39% is in the top ten. V was pared by 6 bases and J by 5 bases, with 16 bases between. The CDR3 is made up of 14 amino acids. The germline V gene has CDR1 MNHEY and CDR2 SVGAGI. Study-wide results and limits: Naive subsets tended to show greater estimated richness than memory subsets.

This sequence originates from a man aged 18-30 years in good health. Some clones in this sample may be carry-over from other donors' samples. Sequencing used naive CD4+ T cells from PBMCs. Subset of the sample: CD45RA+ positively selected. The chain links TRBV6-5 to TRBJ2-5; perhaps D is TRBD1 or TRBD2 (5 bases each). The CDR3 is CASRPQGAHETQYF. Written as DNA, the CDR3 is TGTGCCAGCAGACCGCAGGGAGCACATGAGACCCAGTACTTC.